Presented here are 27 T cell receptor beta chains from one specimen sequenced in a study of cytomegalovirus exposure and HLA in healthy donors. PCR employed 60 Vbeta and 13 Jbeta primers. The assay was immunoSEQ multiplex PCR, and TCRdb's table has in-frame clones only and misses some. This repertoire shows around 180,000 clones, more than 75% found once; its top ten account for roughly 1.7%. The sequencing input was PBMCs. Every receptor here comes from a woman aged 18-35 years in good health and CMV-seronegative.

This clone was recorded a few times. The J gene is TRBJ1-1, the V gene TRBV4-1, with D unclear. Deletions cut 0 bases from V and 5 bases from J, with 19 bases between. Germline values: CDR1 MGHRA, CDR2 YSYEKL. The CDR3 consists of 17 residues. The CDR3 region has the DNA TGCGCCAGCAGCCAAGAAAGTGGACTTATTGGTGATACTGAAGCTTTCTTT. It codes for CASSQESGLIGDTEAFF.

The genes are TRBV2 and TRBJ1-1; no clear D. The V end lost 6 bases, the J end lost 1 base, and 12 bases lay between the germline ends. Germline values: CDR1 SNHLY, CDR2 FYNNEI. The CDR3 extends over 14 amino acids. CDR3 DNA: TGTGCCAGCAGGGGCCCTCGGGGGAACACTGAAGCTTTCTTT. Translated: CASRGPRGNTEAFF.

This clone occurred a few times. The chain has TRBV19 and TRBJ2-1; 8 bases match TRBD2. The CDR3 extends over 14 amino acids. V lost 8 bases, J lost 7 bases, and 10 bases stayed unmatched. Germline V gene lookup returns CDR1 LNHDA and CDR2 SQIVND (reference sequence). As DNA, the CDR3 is TGTGCCAGTTCCCAAGCGGGAGATAGGAATGAGCAGTTCTTC. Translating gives CASSQAGDRNEQFF.

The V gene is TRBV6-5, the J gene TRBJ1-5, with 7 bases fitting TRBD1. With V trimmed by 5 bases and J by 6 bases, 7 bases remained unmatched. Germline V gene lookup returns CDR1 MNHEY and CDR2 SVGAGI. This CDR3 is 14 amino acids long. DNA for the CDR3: TGTGCCAGCAGTGAAGGGGCAGGGGGTCAGCCCCAGCATTTT. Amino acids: CASSEGAGGQPQHF.

CDR3 sequence reads: CASSLAINTGTSGRVFSYEQYF. The CDR3, as DNA: TGCGCCAGCAGCTTAGCAATAAACACCGGGACTAGCGGGAGGGTCTTTTCCTACGAGCAGTACTTC. The chain couples TRBV5-1 to TRBJ2-5, with 16 bases identical to TRBD2. The J call may be faulty, since TRBJ2-7 better matches the DNA end. In germline, CDR1 is SGHRS, CDR2 YFSETQ. This CDR3 is 22 amino acids long.

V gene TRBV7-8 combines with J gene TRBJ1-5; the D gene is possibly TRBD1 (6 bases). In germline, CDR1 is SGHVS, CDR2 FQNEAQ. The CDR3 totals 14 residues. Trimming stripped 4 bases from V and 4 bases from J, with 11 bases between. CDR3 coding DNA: TGTGCCAGCAGCTCATGGACAGATAATCAGCCCCAGCATTTT. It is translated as CASSSWTDNQPQHF. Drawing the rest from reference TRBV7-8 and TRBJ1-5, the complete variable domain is GAGVSQSPRYKVAKRGQDVALRCDPISGHVSLFWYQQALGQGPEFLTYFQNEAQLDKSGLPSDRFFAERPEGSVSTLKIQRTQQEDSAVYLCASSSWTDNQPQHFGDGTRLSIL.

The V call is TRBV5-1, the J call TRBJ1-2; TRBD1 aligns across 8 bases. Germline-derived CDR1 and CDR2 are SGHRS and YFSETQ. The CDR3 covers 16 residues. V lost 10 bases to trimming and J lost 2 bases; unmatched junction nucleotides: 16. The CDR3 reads CASRTSYRGANYGYTF. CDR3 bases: TGCGCCTCGCGAACGAGTTACAGGGGGGCCAACTATGGCTACACCTTC.

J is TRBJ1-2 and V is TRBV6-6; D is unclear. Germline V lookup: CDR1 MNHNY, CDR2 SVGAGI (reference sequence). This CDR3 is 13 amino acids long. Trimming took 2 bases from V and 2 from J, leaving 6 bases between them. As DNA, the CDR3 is TGTGCCAGCAGTTACGGGCAGAACTATGGCTACACCTTC. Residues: CASSYGQNYGYTF.

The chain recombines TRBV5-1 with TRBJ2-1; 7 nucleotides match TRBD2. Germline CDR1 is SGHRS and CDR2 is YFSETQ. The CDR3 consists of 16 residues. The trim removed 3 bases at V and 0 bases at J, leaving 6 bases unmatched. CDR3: CASSSQAGPSYNEQFF. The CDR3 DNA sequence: TGCGCCAGCAGCTCCCAAGCGGGACCCTCCTACAATGAGCAGTTCTTC.

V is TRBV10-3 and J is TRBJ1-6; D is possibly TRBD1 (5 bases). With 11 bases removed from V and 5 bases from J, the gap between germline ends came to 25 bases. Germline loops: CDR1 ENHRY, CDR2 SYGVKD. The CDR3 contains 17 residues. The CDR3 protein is CAAAAFDRRGDNSPLHF. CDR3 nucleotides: TGTGCCGCCGCGGCCTTTGATCGAAGGGGCGATAATTCACCCCTCCACTTT.

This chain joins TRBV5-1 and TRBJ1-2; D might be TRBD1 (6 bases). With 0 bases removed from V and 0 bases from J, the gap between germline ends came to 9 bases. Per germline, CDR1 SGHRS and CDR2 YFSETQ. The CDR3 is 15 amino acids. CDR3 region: CASSLGQAPNYGYTF. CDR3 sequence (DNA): TGCGCCAGCAGCTTGGGACAGGCCCCTAACTATGGCTACACCTTC. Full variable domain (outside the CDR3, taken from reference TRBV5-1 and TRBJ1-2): KAGVTQTPRYLIKTRGQQVTLSCSPISGHRSVSWYQQTPGQGLQFLFEYFSETQRNKGNFPGRFSGRQFSNSRSEMNVSTLELGDSALYLCASSLGQAPNYGYTFGSGTRLTVV.

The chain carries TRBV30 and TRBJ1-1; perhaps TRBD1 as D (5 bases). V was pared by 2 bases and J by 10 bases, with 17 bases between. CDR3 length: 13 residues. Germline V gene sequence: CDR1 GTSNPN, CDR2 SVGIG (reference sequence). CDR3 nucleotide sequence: TGTGCCTGGAGTCTTGGGGGGTTTCAAGGAGCTTTCTTT. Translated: CAWSLGGFQGAFF.

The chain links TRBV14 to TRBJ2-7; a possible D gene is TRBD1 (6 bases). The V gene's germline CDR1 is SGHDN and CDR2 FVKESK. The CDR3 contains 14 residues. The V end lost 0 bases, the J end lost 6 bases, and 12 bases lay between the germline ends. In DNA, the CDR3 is TGTGCCAGCAGCCAAGAGTACAGGGTTAGCGAGCAGTACTTC. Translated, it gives CASSQEYRVSEQYF.

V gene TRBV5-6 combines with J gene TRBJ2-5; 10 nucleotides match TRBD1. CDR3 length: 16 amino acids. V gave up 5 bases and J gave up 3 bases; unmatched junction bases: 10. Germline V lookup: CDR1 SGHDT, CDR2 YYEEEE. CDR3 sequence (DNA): TGTGCCAGCAGTTCGGGGGCTGGGACAGGGGAAGAGACCCAGTACTTC. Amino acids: CASSSGAGTGEETQYF.

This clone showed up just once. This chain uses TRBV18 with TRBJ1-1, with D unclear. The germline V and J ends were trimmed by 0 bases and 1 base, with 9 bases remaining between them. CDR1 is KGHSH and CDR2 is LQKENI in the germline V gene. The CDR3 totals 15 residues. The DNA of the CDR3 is TGTGCCAGCTCACCACCCCTTAGTAGGAACACTGAAGCTTTCTTT. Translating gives CASSPPLSRNTEAFF. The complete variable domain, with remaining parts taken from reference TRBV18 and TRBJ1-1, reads NAGVMQNPRHLVRRRGQEARLRCSPMKGHSHVYWYRQLPEEGLKFMVYLQKENIIDESGMPKERFSAEFPKEGPSILRIQQVVRGDSAAYFCASSPPLSRNTEAFFGQGTRLTVV.

The CDR3 sequence: CASSLYSSGVYQETQYF. The CDR3 nucleotides read TGTGCCAGCAGTTTGTACTCTAGCGGAGTGTACCAAGAGACCCAGTACTTC. The gene calls are TRBV28 and TRBJ2-5; 7 bases are shared with TRBD2. This CDR3 has 17 amino acids. Germline CDR1 is MDHEN and CDR2 is SYDVKM. Germline trimming cut 3 bases from V and 0 bases from J; bases unmatched to any gene: 10.

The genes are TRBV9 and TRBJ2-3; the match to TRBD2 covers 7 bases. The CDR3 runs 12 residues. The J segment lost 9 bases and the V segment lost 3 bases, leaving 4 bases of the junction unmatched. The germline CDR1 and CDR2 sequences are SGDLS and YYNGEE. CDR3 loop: CASSAGGTTQYF. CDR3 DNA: TGTGCCAGCAGCGCCGGGGGGACGACGCAGTATTTT.

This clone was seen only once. CDR3 region: CASSADRLAGEQYF. For the CDR3, the DNA is TGTGCCAGCAGCGCCGACAGACTGGCGGGGGAGCAGTACTTC. This rearrangement joins TRBV2 to TRBJ2-7; D is possibly TRBD2 (6 bases). V dropped 6 bases and J dropped 7 bases, with 19 bases sitting between them. CDR1 is SNHLY, CDR2 FYNNEI, per germline. The CDR3 extends over 14 amino acids.

The CDR3 reads CASSTRGLYNEQFF. CDR3 nucleotide sequence: TGTGCCAGCTCCACACGTGGGCTTTACAATGAGCAGTTCTTC. The chain joins TRBV27 to TRBJ2-1, with unresolved D. V was pared by 8 bases and J by 4 bases, with 15 bases between. The germline V gene encodes CDR1 MNHEY and CDR2 SMNVEV (reference sequence). There are 14 residues in the CDR3.

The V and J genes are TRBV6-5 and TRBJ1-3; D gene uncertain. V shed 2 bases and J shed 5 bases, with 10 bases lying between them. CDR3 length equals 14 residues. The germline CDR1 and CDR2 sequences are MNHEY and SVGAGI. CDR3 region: CASSYLEERNTIYF. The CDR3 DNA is TGTGCCAGCAGTTACCTCGAAGAGAGAAACACCATATATTTT.

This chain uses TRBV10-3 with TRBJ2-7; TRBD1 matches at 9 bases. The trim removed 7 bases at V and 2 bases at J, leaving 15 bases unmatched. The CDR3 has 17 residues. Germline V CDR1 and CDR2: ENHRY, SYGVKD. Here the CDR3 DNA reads TGTGCCATCACCGAGACCCTGCCGGGACAGGGAGCCTACGAGCAGTACTTC. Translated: CAITETLPGQGAYEQYF.

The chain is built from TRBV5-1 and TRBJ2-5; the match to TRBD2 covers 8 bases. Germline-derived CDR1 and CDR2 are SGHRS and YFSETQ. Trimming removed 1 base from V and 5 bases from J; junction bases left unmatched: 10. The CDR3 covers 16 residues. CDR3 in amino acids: CASSLLPAGVAETQYF. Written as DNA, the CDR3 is TGCGCCAGCAGCTTGCTGCCAGCGGGAGTAGCGGAGACCCAGTACTTC.

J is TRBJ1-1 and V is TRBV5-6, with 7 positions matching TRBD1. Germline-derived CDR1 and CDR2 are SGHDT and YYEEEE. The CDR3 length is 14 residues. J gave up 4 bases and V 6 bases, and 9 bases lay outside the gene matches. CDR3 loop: CASNPLGGITEAFF. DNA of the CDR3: TGTGCCAGCAACCCTTTAGGGGGCATCACTGAAGCTTTCTTT.

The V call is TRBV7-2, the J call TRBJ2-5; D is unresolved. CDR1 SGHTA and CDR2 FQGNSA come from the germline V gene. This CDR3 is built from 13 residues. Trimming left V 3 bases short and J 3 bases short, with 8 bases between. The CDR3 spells CASSLALKETQYF. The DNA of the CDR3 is TGTGCCAGCAGCTTGGCCTTAAAAGAGACCCAGTACTTC.

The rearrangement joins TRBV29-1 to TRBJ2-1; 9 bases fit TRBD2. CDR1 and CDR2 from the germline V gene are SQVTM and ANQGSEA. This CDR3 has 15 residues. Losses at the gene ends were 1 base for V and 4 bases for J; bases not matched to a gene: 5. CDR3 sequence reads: CSVEGREGKYNEQFF. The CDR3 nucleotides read TGCAGCGTTGAAGGGCGGGAGGGAAAATACAATGAGCAGTTCTTC.

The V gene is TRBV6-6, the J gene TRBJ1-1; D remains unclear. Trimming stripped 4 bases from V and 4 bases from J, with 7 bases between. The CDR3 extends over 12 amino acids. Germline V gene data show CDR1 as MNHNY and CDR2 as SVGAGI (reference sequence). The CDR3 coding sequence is TGTGCCAGCAGTTTATCCCTCACTGAAGCTTTCTTT. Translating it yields CASSLSLTEAFF.

CDR3 sequence (DNA): TGTGCCAGCAGCGCGGACAGGGGCACTGAAGCTTTCTTT. Its protein product is CASSADRGTEAFF. The V gene is TRBV6-4, the J gene TRBJ1-1, with TRBD1 matching over 9 bases. J lost 4 bases, V lost 6 bases, and 3 bases had no gene match. CDR3 length: 13 amino acids. Germline CDR1 reads MRHNA; CDR2 reads SNTAGT.